What follows describes a single T cell receptor (beta chain). Its target is unknown. The source of the sample is a study of tumor-infiltrating lymphocytes in localized non-small cell lung cancer. Study-wide context: Some samples were collected after neoadjuvant chemotherapy; smokers, never-smokers and several histologies were included. From each patient, both tumor and uninvolved lung, non-adjacent to tumor, were sampled.

Overall study results and limits: No T-cell fraction difference was seen between IM1 and IM2 tumors. Different pieces of the same tissue were used for each assay.

Germline values: CDR1 MDHEN, CDR2 SYDVKM. The CDR3 is 14 residues long. With 5 bases removed from V and 4 bases from J, the gap between germline ends came to 12 bases. TCRdb keeps only in-frame clones here, not all; method: immunoSEQ multiplex PCR. The table includes around 15,000 clones, more than 40% detected once. The rearrangement joins TRBV28 to TRBJ1-5, with D unclear. The sequenced material came from lung tumor tissue. This sequence was found in a human donor with non-small cell lung cancer. Written as DNA, the CDR3 is TGTGCCAGCAGTATAGGGTATTGGAATCAGCCCCAGCATTTT. Encoded protein: CASSIGYWNQPQHF.